A single sample gave rise to the 2 T cell receptor beta chains below, sequenced in a study of monozygotic twins with cystic fibrosis. Clones were sequenced by immunoSEQ multiplex PCR, and TCRdb holds only the in-frame ones, with some missing. The sample includes 30,000 to 35,000 clones, just over 95% of them seen just once. Sequencing was done on a sample of blood. The receptors come from a girl aged 2-9 years with cystic fibrosis.

The chain links TRBV9 to TRBJ1-2; a possible D gene is TRBD1 (6 bases). This CDR3 contains 12 residues. The germline V gene has CDR1 SGDLS and CDR2 YYNGEE. Trimming stripped 0 bases from V and 8 bases from J, with 8 bases between. The DNA of the CDR3 is TGTGCCAGCAGCGTAGTGGGGGGCGGCTACACCTTC. Its protein is CASSVVGGGYTF. Variable domain in full (rest from reference TRBV9 and TRBJ1-2): DSGVTQTPKHLITATGQRVTLRCSPRSGDLSVYWYQQSLDQGLQFLIQYYNGEERAKGNILERFSAQQFPDLHSELNLSSLELGDSALYFCASSVVGGGYTFGSGTRLTVV.

The V call is TRBV11-2, the J call TRBJ2-7; weak D call: TRBD2 (6 bases). The CDR3 is 15 residues long. Trimming left V 2 bases short and J 3 bases short, with 14 bases between. The germline CDR1 and CDR2 sequences are SGHAT and FQNNGV. CDR3 bases: TGTGCCAGCAGCTTAATCCGGGACTTCAACTACGAGCAGTACTTC. Encoded protein: CASSLIRDFNYEQYF.